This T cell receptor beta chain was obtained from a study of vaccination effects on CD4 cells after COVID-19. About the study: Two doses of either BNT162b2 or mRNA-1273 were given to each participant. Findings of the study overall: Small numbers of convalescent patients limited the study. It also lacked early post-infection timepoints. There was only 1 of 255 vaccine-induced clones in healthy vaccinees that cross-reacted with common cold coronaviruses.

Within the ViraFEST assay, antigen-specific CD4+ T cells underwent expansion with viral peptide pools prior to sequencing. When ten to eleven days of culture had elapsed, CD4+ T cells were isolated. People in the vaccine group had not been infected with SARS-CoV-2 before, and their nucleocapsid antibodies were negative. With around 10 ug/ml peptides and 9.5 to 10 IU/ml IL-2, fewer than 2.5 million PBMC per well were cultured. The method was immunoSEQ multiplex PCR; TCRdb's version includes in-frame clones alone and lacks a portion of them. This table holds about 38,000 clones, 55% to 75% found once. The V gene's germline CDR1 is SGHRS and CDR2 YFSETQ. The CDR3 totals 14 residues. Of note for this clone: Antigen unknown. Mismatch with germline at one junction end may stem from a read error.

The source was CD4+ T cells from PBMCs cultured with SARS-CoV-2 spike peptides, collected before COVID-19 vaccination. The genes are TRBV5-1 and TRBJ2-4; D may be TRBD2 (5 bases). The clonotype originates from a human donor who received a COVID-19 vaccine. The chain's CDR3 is CASTPTPLGGAPSF. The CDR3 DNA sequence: TGCGCCAGCACCCCCACCCCCCTCGGAGGCGCCCCAAGCTTC.